This TCR beta chain was recovered during a study of T cell repertoires in cytomegalovirus infection. Study summary: In public TCR beta signatures, there were indications of both CMV infection and matching HLA type. Study conclusions and caveats: Cumulative frequency of public TCR beta families picked out carriers of CMV plus the relevant HLA. Dominating the ex vivo response were TCR beta clonotypes that were CMV-specific and HLA-C-restricted.

TCRdb recomputed calls from the reads with MiXCR, one row per CDR3 protein. Of nearly 450,000 distinct CDR3 sequences listed, 25% to 40% are singletons. As for this clonotype: The antigen is unknown.

The specimen sequenced was PBMCs. This TCR came from a human donor in good health (CMV status not recorded). Some clones in this sample may be carry-over from other donors' samples.

CDR3 coding DNA: TGTGCCAGCAGTGAACTGGGCGGACAGGCTGGAAGCACCTTC. Amino acids: CASSELGGQAGSTF. The rearrangement links TRBV6-1 to TRBJ1-2, with TRBD1 matching over 7 bases. J was trimmed by 13 bases and V by 2 bases; bases with no gene match: 13. Germline V CDR1 and CDR2: MNHNS, SASEGT. The CDR3 sequence is 14 residues long.